Below, 32 T cell receptor beta chains from the same sample are listed, as sequenced in a study of cytomegalovirus exposure and HLA in healthy donors. 60 Vbeta and 13 Jbeta primers were used in PCR. The repertoire was sequenced with immunoSEQ multiplex PCR; TCRdb's copy has only in-frame clones and lacks some. The table has about 140,000 clones, 70% to 80% seen once. The sample taken for sequencing was PBMCs. The receptor set was obtained from a male donor in good health and CMV-seronegative.

The CDR3 sequence: CASSTGQGIYGYTF. The CDR3 DNA is TGTGCCAGCTCAACAGGACAGGGAATCTATGGCTACACCTTC. The chain couples TRBV18 to TRBJ1-2; 8 bases are a match to TRBD1. CDR3 length: 14 residues. Germline lookup yields CDR1 KGHSH and CDR2 LQKENI. The junction had 6 bases not matched to a gene; V was cut back by 5 bases and J by 4 bases. Full variable domain (rest looked up from reference TRBV18 and TRBJ1-2): NAGVMQNPRHLVRRRGQEARLRCSPMKGHSHVYWYRQLPEEGLKFMVYLQKENIIDESGMPKERFSAEFPKEGPSILRIQQVVRGDSAAYFCASSTGQGIYGYTFGSGTRLTVV.

The chain recombines TRBV29-1 with TRBJ2-5, with a tentative D call TRBD1 (5 bases). Per the germline V gene, CDR1 is SQVTM and CDR2 is ANQGSEA. V was cut by 3 bases and J by 4 bases, with 12 bases left in between. The CDR3 is 13 amino acids. The CDR3, as DNA: TGCAGCGTTGATTCAGGGAACCTAGAGACCCAGTACTTC. Translation: CSVDSGNLETQYF.

This clone was recorded only once. This chain joins TRBV5-4 and TRBJ2-3; 9 nucleotides align to TRBD2. CDR1 and CDR2 (germline): SGHNT, YYREEE (reference sequence). The CDR3 sequence is 17 residues long. V was pared by 0 bases and J by 0 bases, with 5 bases of the junction left unmatched. The CDR3 nucleotides read TGTGCCAGCAGCTTGGTAGCCAGCGGGGGGAGCACAGATACGCAGTATTTT. Protein product: CASSLVASGGSTDTQYF.

J is TRBJ1-4 and V is TRBV19; D call uncertain. Trimming shortened V by 7 bases and J by 8 bases, and 20 bases separated the two germline ends. Germline CDR1 is LNHDA and CDR2 is SQIVND (reference sequence). The length of the CDR3 is 15 residues. The chain's CDR3 is CASTARKEVEEKLFF. The CDR3 DNA follows: TGTGCCAGTACGGCAAGGAAGGAGGTTGAGGAAAAACTGTTTTTT.

CDR3: CASSSYQETQYF. For the CDR3, the DNA is TGTGCCAGCAGCTCCTACCAAGAGACCCAGTACTTC. V usage is TRBV7-2 and J usage is TRBJ2-5; no firm D call. The CDR3 sequence is 12 residues long. Trimming took off 4 bases at V and 0 bases at J, with 3 bases between the two ends. The germline CDR1 and CDR2 sequences are SGHTA and FQGNSA.

The chain joins TRBV29-1 to TRBJ2-3; 8 bases align to TRBD1. The ends lost 7 bases at V and 1 base at J; junction bases unmatched: 7. The CDR3 spans 14 residues. Germline values: CDR1 SQVTM, CDR2 ANQGSEA. CDR3 coding DNA: TGCAGCGCTCCGGACAGGGTTGGCACAGATACGCAGTATTTT. Translating it yields CSAPDRVGTDTQYF.

The chain carries TRBV28 and TRBJ2-7; 7 bases agree with TRBD2. The trim removed 9 bases at V and 5 bases at J, leaving 13 bases unmatched. The CDR3 is 14 amino acids. The germline CDR1 and CDR2 sequences are MDHEN and SYDVKM. The CDR3 sequence: CASLRPGLVHEQYF. The DNA for the CDR3 is TGTGCCAGTCTTAGGCCAGGACTAGTCCACGAGCAGTACTTC.

Comment on this clone: As the CDR3 is not closed by the conserved phenylalanine or tryptophan, this likely results from a read error. The DNA is omitted, as the CDR3 cannot be located on it reliably, and the CDR3 follows TCRdb's listing. V gene TRBV28 combines with J gene TRBJ1-2; the table names TRBD1, a call not compared with the DNA. Germline V gene data show CDR1 as MDHEN and CDR2 as SYDVKM. The CDR3 length equals 11 residues, ends included. This CDR3 is CASSLSRDRLP.

The V call is TRBV11-1, the J call TRBJ1-1, with no clear D. From germline, CDR1 is SGHAT and CDR2 FQDESV (reference sequence). The germline V and J ends were trimmed by 5 bases and 1 base, with 8 bases remaining between them. CDR3 length: 13 residues. The CDR3 protein is CASSVRGNTEAFF. CDR3 DNA: TGTGCCAGCAGCGTACGGGGGAACACTGAAGCTTTCTTT. The full variable domain, in which reference TRBV11-1 and TRBJ1-1 provide the parts outside the CDR3, is EAEVAQSPRYKITEKSQAVAFWCDPISGHATLYWYRQILGQGPELLVQFQDESVVDDSQLPKDRFSAERLKGVDSTLKIQPAELGDSAMYLCASSVRGNTEAFFGQGTRLTVV.

The chain uses TRBV4-1 and TRBJ2-7, with D possibly TRBD2 on 5 matching bases. V was pared by 3 bases and J by 7 bases, with 25 bases between. Germline V gene data show CDR1 as MGHRA and CDR2 as YSYEKL. The CDR3 has 17 amino acids. The CDR3 nucleotides are TGCGCCAGCAGCCATTTATCCGGGAACACTTTTCGGGGTGAGCAGTACTTC. It translates to CASSHLSGNTFRGEQYF.

J is TRBJ2-3 and V is TRBV7-3, with D perhaps matching TRBD2 (7 bases). The CDR3 runs 14 residues. Between the trimmed V and J ends, which lost 3 bases and 4 bases, there was a span of 11 bases. The V gene's germline CDR1 is SGHTA and CDR2 FQGTGA. CDR3 in amino acids: CASSLIGGPDTQYF. In DNA form, the CDR3 reads TGTGCCAGCAGCTTGATCGGGGGGCCAGATACGCAGTATTTT.

This clone was observed a single time. This chain links TRBV5-6 with TRBJ2-3; 15 bases are a match to TRBD2. This CDR3 region has 19 residues. Unmatched junction bases numbered 10, after V lost 3 bases and J lost 2 bases. Per the germline V gene, CDR1 is SGHDT and CDR2 is YYEEEE. In DNA, the CDR3 is TGTGCCAGCAGCTCTCCGGGACTAGCGGGGGGAACCTCCACAGATACGCAGTATTTT. It encodes CASSSPGLAGGTSTDTQYF.

This chain uses TRBV6-6 with TRBJ1-1; possible D gene TRBD1, 5 bases. CDR1 and CDR2 from the germline V gene are MNHNY and SVGAGI (reference sequence). Deletions cut 8 bases from V and 8 bases from J, with 12 bases between. This CDR3 region has 11 residues. The chain's CDR3 is CASGAGLEAFF. CDR3 DNA: TGTGCCAGCGGGGCGGGGCTAGAAGCTTTCTTT.

The V gene is TRBV7-2, the J gene TRBJ1-1; the D gene is possibly TRBD1 (5 bases). The germline V and J ends were trimmed by 5 bases and 5 bases, with 9 bases remaining between them. The CDR3 is made up of 12 amino acids. Germline CDR1 and CDR2: SGHTA and FQGNSA. The CDR3 coding sequence is TGTGCCAGCAGCCAAGGGGTGACTGAAGCTTTCTTT. As protein: CASSQGVTEAFF.

This clone has just a few counts. The CDR3 DNA is TGCGCCAGCAGCTTAACTAGCGGGGGGGCCTACAATGAGCAGTTCTTC. Encoded protein: CASSLTSGGAYNEQFF. The genes are TRBV5-1 and TRBJ2-1, with TRBD2 matching over 13 bases. The CDR3 is 16 amino acids. The J segment lost 2 bases and the V segment lost 2 bases, leaving 1 base of the junction unmatched. Germline V gene sequence: CDR1 SGHRS, CDR2 YFSETQ.

This clone was seen a handful of times. The chain joins TRBV27 to TRBJ2-7; a weak D match, TRBD1 (5 bases). Germline CDR1 and CDR2: MNHEY and SMNVEV (reference sequence). The V gene lost 2 bases and the J gene lost 3 bases, with 8 bases spanning the gap. The CDR3 has 13 amino acids. As DNA, the CDR3 is TGTGCCAGCAGTTTAACAGGAGTCTACGAGCAGTACTTC. This encodes CASSLTGVYEQYF.

The J gene is TRBJ2-3, the V gene TRBV6-5; 9 nucleotides line up with TRBD2. Germline V gene lookup returns CDR1 MNHEY and CDR2 SVGAGI. CDR3 length: 16 amino acids. Losses at the gene ends were 0 bases for V and 4 bases for J; bases not matched to a gene: 5. CDR3 sequence: CASSYSQRGAPDTQYF. The CDR3 DNA sequence: TGTGCCAGCAGTTACTCACAGCGGGGGGCCCCAGATACGCAGTATTTT.

The rearrangement links TRBV6-6 to TRBJ1-2; 9 nucleotides agree with TRBD1. The V and J ends lost 4 bases and 5 bases, in that order; junction bases with no gene match: 8. CDR1 is MNHNY, CDR2 SVGAGI, per germline (reference sequence). The CDR3 loop spans 15 amino acids. The CDR3 bases are TGTGCCAGCAGTTTTCCGGGACAGGGTAATTATGGCTACACCTTC. This translates into CASSFPGQGNYGYTF.

The chain has TRBV5-8 and TRBJ2-5; TRBD1 aligns across 8 bases. Germline CDR1 SGHTS, CDR2 YDEGEE. V was clipped by 0 bases and J by 2 bases; unmatched bases: 3. The CDR3 consists of 15 residues. CDR3 amino acids: CASSLGQGAQETQYF. The CDR3 DNA reads as TGTGCCAGCAGCTTGGGGCAGGGGGCACAAGAGACCCAGTACTTC.

This sequence joins TRBV7-2 and TRBJ2-1; 8 nucleotides match TRBD2. The V segment lost 4 bases and the J segment 2 bases; nucleotides outside the gene matches: 4. CDR1 is SGHTA, CDR2 FQGNSA, per germline. This CDR3 has 15 amino acids. The CDR3 here is CASSSGGGTYNEQFF. CDR3 DNA: TGTGCCAGCAGCTCCGGGGGGGGGACCTACAATGAGCAGTTCTTC.

This clone was picked up one time. CDR3 nucleotide sequence: TGTGCCTGGAGTCCCTCAGGGGTCTATGGCTACACCTTC. This sequence encodes CAWSPSGVYGYTF. This sequence joins TRBV30 and TRBJ1-2, with D possibly being TRBD1 (6 bases). V lost 2 bases and J 4 bases, leaving 11 bases between the germline ends. The V gene's germline CDR1 is GTSNPN and CDR2 SVGIG (reference sequence). This CDR3 region has 13 residues.

V is TRBV28 and J is TRBJ2-5, with 14 bases aligning to TRBD2. Per the germline V gene, CDR1 is MDHEN and CDR2 is SYDVKM. This CDR3 comprises 17 residues. The J segment lost 0 bases and the V segment lost 3 bases, leaving 3 bases of the junction unmatched. The chain's CDR3 is CASSFEGLAGDQETQYF. CDR3 in DNA: TGTGCCAGCAGTTTTGAGGGACTAGCGGGGGACCAAGAGACCCAGTACTTC.

Details on this clone: One end of the junction fails to match germline, which may point to a read error. J is TRBJ1-6 and V is TRBV7-9; 7 bases are a match to TRBD1. Germline V gives CDR1 SEHNR, CDR2 FQNEAQ (reference sequence). The CDR3 spans 15 residues. CDR3 amino acids: CSSSSTGQPNSPLHF. In DNA, the CDR3 is TGTTCCAGCAGCTCCACGGGACAGCCGAATTCACCCCTCCACTTT. Full variable domain (rest looked up from reference TRBV7-9 and TRBJ1-6): DTGVSQNPRHKITKRGQNVTFRCDPISEHNRLYWYRQTLGQGPEFLTYFQNEAQLEKSRLLSDRFSAERPKGSFSTLEIQRTEQGDSAMYLCSSSSTGQPNSPLHFGNGTRLTVT.

This sequence joins TRBV9 and TRBJ2-7; TRBD2 is a possible D gene (6 bases). The CDR3 is 14 amino acids. V lost 0 bases to trimming and J lost 2 bases, with 9 bases between them. Germline-derived CDR1 and CDR2 are SGDLS and YYNGEE. CDR3 loop: CASSVGGGPYEQYF. For the CDR3, the DNA is TGTGCCAGCAGCGTAGGGGGAGGCCCCTACGAGCAGTACTTC.

The chain couples TRBV6-1 to TRBJ2-5, with 8 bases fitting TRBD1. Germline CDR1 and CDR2: MNHNS and SASEGT. After removal of 3 bases from V and 6 bases from J, the junction contained 9 bases not matched to a gene. The CDR3 length is 15 residues. The DNA of the CDR3 is TGTGCCAGCAGTGACACCGGGACAGGTGGCAAGACCCAGTACTTC. Encoded protein: CASSDTGTGGKTQYF.

DNA for the CDR3: TGTGCCAGCAGTAGTACAGGGAGCGGCTACACCTTC. It is translated as CASSSTGSGYTF. The chain joins TRBV28 to TRBJ1-2; D may be TRBD1 (6 bases). Per germline, CDR1 MDHEN and CDR2 SYDVKM. Trimming left V 5 bases short and J 8 bases short, with 12 bases between. This CDR3 is built from 12 residues.

This clone was detected only a few times. The chain has TRBV30 and TRBJ1-1; D not certain. The germline gives CDR1 GTSNPN, CDR2 SVGIG (reference sequence). This CDR3 has 12 amino acids. The V gene lost 0 bases and the J gene lost 12 bases, with 14 bases spanning the gap. The CDR3 loop reads CAWSVGGRVSFF. The CDR3 nucleotides read TGTGCCTGGAGTGTAGGTGGGCGGGTTTCTTTCTTT.

This chain joins TRBV4-3 and TRBJ1-1; D is perhaps TRBD1 (5 bases). The germline CDR1 and CDR2 sequences are LGHNA and YSLEER. The CDR3 runs 15 residues. V lost 0 bases, J lost 1 base, and 9 bases lay in between. DNA for the CDR3: TGCGCCAGCAGCCAAGATCGGGGGGGGAACACTGAAGCTTTCTTT. It codes for CASSQDRGGNTEAFF.

The chain uses TRBV7-3 and TRBJ1-2; D is possibly TRBD1 (6 bases). The CDR3 has 16 residues. Germline V gives CDR1 SGHTA, CDR2 FQGTGA. The V end was cut by 3 bases, the J end by 8 bases, with 22 bases between. DNA for the CDR3: TGTGCCAGCAGCTTGGTCTACGGGACACTTCTTGAGGGCTACACCTTC. Protein product: CASSLVYGTLLEGYTF.

This clone turned up a few times. The chain couples TRBV11-2 to TRBJ1-1; 8 bases line up with TRBD1. The CDR3 has 13 amino acids. Germline V gene data show CDR1 as SGHAT and CDR2 as FQNNGV. V was clipped by 5 bases and J by 6 bases; unmatched bases: 5. CDR3 in amino acids: CASSLGTGAEAFF. CDR3 bases: TGTGCCAGCAGCCTCGGGACAGGCGCTGAAGCTTTCTTT.

V usage is TRBV30 and J usage is TRBJ1-4; 10 bases line up with TRBD1. CDR3 length equals 15 residues. V shed 3 bases, J shed 7 bases, and the junction held 8 bases outside the gene matches. Germline CDR1 reads GTSNPN; CDR2 reads SVGIG (reference sequence). The CDR3 nucleotides are TGTGCCTGGAGCGACACCGGGACAGGGGTTGAAAAACTGTTTTTT. It codes for CAWSDTGTGVEKLFF.

The V gene is TRBV7-8, the J gene TRBJ2-7; possibly TRBD2 for D (6 bases). This CDR3 contains 14 residues. V was pared by 2 bases and J by 6 bases, with 14 bases between. Germline V gene data show CDR1 as SGHVS and CDR2 as FQNEAQ. As DNA, the CDR3 is TGTGCCAGCAGCTTATGGGCCGGAGGGTCCGAGCAGTACTTC. It encodes CASSLWAGGSEQYF.